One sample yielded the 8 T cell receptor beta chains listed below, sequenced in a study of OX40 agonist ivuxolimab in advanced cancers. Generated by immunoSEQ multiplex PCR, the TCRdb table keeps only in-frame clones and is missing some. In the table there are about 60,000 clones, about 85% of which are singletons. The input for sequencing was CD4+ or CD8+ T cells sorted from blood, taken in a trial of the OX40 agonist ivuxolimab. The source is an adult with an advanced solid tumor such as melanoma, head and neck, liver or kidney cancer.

This CDR3 is CASSPQAEDSNQPQHF. As DNA, the CDR3 is TGTGCCAGCTCACCACAGGCGGAGGATAGCAATCAGCCCCAGCATTTT. The chain employs TRBV18 and TRBJ1-5; unclear D gene. The CDR3 length is 16 residues. Per germline, CDR1 KGHSH and CDR2 LQKENI. V dropped 1 base and J dropped 0 bases, with 10 bases sitting between them.

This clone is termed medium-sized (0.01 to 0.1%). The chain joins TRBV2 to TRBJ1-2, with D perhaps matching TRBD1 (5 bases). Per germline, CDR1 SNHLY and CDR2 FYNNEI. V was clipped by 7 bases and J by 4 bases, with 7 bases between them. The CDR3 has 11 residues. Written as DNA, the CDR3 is TGTGCCAGCAAAGGGACCTATGGCTACACCTTC. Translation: CASKGTYGYTF.

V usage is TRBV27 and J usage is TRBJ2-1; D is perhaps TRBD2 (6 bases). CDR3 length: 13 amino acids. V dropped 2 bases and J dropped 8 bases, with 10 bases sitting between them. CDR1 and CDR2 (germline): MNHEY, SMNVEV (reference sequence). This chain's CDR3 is CASSLVGGDEQFF. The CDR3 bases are TGTGCCAGCAGTTTAGTAGGAGGGGATGAGCAGTTCTTC.

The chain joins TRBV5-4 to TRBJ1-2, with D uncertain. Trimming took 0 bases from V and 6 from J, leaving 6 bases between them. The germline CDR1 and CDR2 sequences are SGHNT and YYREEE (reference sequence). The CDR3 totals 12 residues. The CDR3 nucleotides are TGTGCCAGCAGCTTGGGATCAGATGGCTACACCTTC. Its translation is CASSLGSDGYTF. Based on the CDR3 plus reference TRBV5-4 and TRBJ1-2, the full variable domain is ETGVTQSPTHLIKTRGQQVTLRCSSQSGHNTVSWYQQALGQGPQFIFQYYREEENGRGNFPPRFSGLQFPNYSSELNVNALELDDSALYLCASSLGSDGYTFGSGTRLTVV.

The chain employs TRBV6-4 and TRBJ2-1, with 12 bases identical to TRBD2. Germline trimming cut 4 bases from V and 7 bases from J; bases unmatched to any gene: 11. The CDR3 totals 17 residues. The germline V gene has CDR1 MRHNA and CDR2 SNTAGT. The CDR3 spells CASSAGPGLAGVNEQFF. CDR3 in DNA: TGTGCCAGCAGTGCGGGGCCGGGACTAGCGGGCGTTAATGAGCAGTTCTTC.

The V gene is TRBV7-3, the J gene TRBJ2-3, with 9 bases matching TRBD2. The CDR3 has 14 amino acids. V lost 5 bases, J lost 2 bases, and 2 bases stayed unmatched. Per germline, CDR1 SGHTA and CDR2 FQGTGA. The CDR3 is CASSRGLATDTQYF. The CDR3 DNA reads TGTGCCAGCAGCAGGGGACTAGCCACAGATACGCAGTATTTT.

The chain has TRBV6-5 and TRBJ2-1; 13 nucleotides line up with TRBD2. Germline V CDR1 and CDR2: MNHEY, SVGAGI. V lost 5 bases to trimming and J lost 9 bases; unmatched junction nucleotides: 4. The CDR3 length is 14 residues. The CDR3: CASSQGLAGVEQFF. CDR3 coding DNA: TGTGCCAGCAGTCAAGGACTAGCGGGAGTTGAGCAGTTCTTC.

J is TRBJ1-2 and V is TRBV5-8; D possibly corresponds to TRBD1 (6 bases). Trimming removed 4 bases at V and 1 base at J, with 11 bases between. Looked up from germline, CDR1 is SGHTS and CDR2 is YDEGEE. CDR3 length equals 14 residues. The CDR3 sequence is CASSGGSFNYGYTF. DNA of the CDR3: TGTGCCAGCAGCGGGGGCTCTTTTAACTATGGCTACACCTTC.